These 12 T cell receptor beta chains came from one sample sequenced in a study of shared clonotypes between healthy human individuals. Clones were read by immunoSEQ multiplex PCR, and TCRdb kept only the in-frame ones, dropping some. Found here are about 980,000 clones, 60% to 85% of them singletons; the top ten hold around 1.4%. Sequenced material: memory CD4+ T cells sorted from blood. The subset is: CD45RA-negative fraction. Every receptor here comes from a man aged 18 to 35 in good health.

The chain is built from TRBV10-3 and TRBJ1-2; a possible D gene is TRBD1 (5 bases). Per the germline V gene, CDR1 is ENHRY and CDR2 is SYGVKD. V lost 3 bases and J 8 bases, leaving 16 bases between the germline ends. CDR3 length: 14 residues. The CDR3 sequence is CAISDYAGGGGYTF. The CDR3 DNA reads TGTGCCATCAGTGACTACGCAGGTGGGGGAGGCTACACCTTC.

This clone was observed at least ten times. CDR3 region: CASSLATGWDTEAFF. CDR3 DNA sequence: TGTGCCAGCAGCTTGGCGACAGGGTGGGACACTGAAGCTTTCTTT. The J gene is TRBJ1-1, the V gene TRBV5-4; 7 bases map to TRBD1. Germline loops: CDR1 SGHNT, CDR2 YYREEE (reference sequence). The junction had 5 bases not matched to a gene; V was cut back by 0 bases and J by 3 bases. This CDR3 has 15 residues.

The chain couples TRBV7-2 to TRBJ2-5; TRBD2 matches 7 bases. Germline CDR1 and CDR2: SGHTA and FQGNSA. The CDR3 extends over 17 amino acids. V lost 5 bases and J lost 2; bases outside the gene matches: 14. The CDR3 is CASSPTGTTLPQETQYF. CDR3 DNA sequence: TGTGCCAGCAGCCCCACCGGGACTACCTTACCGCAAGAGACCCAGTACTTC.

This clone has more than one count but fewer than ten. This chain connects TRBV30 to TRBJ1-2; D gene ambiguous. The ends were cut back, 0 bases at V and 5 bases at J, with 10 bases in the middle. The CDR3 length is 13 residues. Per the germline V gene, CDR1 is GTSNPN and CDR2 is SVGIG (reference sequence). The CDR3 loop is CAWSVPKAYGYTF. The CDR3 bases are TGTGCCTGGAGTGTTCCGAAGGCGTATGGCTACACCTTC.

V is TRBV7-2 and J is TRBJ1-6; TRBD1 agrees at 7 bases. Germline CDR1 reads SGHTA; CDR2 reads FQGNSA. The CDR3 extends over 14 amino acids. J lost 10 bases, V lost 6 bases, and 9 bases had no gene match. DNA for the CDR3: TGTGCCAGCAGGGAGGGGGCAGGGTGGTCACCCCTCCACTTT. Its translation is CASREGAGWSPLHF.

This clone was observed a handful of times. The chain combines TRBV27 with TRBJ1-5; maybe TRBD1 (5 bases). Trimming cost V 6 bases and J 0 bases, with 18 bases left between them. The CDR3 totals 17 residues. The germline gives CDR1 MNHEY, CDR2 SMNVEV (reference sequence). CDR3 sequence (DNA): TGTGCCAGCAGCCTAAAGGGGCAGGGTAATAGCAATCAGCCCCAGCATTTT. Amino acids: CASSLKGQGNSNQPQHF.

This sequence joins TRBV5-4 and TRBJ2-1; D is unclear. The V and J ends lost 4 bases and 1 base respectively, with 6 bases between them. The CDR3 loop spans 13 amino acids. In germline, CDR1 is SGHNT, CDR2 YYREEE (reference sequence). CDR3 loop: CASSQQSYNEQFF. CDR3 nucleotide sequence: TGTGCCAGCAGCCAACAGTCCTACAATGAGCAGTTCTTC.

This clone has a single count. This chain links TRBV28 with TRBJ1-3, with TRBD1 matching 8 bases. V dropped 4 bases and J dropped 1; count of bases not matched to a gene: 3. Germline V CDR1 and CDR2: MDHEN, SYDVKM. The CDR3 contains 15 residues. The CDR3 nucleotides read TGTGCCAGCAGTTGGACAGGGACGTCTGGAAACACCATATATTTT. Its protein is CASSWTGTSGNTIYF.

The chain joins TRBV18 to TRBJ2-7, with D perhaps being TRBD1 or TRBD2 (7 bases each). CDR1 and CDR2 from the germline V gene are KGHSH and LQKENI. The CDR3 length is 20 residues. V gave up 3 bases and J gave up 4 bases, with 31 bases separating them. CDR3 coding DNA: TGTGCCAGCTCACCGCTGGCGAGCGGGACAGACAAAAGAATGGGGTACGAGCAGTACTTC. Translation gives CASSPLASGTDKRMGYEQYF.

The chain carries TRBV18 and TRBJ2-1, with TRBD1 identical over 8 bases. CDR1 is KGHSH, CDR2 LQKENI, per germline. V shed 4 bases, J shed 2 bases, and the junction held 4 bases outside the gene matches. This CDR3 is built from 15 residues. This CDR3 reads CASSLGQGTYNEQFF. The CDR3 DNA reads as TGTGCCAGCTCACTCGGACAGGGTACCTACAATGAGCAGTTCTTC.

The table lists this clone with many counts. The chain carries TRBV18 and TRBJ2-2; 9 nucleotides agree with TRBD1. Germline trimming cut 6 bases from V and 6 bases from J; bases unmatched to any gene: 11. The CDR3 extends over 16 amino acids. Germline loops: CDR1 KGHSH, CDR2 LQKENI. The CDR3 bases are TGTGCCAGCTCTCCGGAGGGACAGGGCGTCGCCGGGGAGCTGTTTTTT. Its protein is CASSPEGQGVAGELFF.

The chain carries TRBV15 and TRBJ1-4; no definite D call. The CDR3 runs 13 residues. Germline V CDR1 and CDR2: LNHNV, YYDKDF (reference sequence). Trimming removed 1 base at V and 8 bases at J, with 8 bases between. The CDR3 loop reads CATSRGLEEKLFF. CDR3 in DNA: TGTGCCACCAGCAGAGGGCTTGAGGAAAAACTGTTTTTT.